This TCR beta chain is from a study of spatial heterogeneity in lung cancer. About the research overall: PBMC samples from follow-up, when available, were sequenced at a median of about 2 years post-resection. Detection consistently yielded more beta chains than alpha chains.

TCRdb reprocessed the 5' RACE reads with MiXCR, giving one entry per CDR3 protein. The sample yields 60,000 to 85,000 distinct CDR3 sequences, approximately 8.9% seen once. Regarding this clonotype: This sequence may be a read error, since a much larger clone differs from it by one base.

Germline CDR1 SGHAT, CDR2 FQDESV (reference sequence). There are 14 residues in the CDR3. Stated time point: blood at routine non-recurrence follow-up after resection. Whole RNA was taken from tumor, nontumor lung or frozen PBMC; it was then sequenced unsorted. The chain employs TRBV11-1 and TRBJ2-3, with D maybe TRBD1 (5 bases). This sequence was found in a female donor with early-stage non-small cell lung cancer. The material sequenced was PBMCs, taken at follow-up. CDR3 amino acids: CASSPGADTDTRYF. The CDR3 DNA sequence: TGTGCCAGCAGCCCTGGGGCCGACACAGATACGCGGTATTTT.